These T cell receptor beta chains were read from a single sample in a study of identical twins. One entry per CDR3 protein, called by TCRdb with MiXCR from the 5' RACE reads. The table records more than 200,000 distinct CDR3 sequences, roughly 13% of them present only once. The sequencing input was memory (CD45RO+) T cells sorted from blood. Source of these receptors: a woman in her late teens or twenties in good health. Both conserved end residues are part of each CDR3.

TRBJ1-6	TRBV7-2	CASSGNRGANSPLHF
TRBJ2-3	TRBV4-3	CASSQAGGDTQYF
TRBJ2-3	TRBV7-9	CASSYFNGVTDTQYF
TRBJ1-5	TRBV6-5	CASSYDRGGNQPQHF
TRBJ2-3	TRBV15	CATSRVLAEYTDTQYF
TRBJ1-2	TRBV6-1	CASSRGTGGSYGYTF
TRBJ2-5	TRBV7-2	CAMGLVSETQYF
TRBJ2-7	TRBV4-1	CASSQTGGVDEQYF
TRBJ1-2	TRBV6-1	CASRSTDRYGYTF
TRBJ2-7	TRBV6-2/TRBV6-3	CASSYVRGEQYF
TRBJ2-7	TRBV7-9	CASSTDYSYEQYF
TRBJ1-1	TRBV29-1	CSVEQAEAFF
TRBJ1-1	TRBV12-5	CASGLGRGAGDTEAFF
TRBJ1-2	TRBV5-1	CASSLPGGGIYGYTF
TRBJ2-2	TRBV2	CASRGDSNTGELFF
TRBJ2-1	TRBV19	CATRLGLDEQFF
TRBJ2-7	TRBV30	CAWADRGYEQYF
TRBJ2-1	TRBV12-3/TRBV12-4	CASSFILQGNEQFF
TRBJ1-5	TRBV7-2	CASSLGPGNQPQHF
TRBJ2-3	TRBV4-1	CASSQGPPGSGETDTQYF
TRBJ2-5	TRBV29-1	CSVETETQYF
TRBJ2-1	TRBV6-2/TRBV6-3	CASSYGGGTYNEQFF
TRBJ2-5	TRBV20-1	CSARDLRAGGVGETQYF
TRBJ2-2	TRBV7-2	CASSSRPETGELFF
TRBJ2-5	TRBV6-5	CASSYAGQETQYF
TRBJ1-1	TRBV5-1	CASSLEWGTEAFF
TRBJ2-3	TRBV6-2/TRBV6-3	CATAGTGTDTQYF
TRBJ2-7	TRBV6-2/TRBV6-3	CASSYFTLQGLSYEQYF
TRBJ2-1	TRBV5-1	CASSLRDYRYNEQFF
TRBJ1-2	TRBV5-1	CASSSDPSGTGDYGYTF